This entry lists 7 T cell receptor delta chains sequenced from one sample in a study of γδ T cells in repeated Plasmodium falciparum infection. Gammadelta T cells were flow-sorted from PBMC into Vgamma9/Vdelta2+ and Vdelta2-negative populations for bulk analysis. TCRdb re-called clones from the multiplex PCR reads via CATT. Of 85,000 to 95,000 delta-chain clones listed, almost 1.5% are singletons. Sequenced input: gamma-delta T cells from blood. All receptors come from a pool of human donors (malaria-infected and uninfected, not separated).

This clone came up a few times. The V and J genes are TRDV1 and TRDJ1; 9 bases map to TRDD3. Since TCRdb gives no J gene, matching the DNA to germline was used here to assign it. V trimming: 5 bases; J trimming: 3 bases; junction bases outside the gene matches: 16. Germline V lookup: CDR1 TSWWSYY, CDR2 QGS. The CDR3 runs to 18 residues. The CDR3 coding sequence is TGTGCTCTTGGGCCTCCCCTCTCCTACTGGGGGAAGGCCGATAAACTCATCTTT. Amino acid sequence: CALGPPLSYWGKADKLIF.

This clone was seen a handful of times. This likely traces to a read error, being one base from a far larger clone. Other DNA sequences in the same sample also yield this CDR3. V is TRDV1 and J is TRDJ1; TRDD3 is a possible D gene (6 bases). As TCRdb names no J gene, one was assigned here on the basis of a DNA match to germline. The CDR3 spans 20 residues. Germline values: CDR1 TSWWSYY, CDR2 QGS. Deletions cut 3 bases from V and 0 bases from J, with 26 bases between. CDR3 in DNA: TGTGCTCTTGGGGATACTTATCTCAGGGGGACCCGCCCGTACACCGATAAACTCATCTTT. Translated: CALGDTYLRGTRPYTDKLIF.

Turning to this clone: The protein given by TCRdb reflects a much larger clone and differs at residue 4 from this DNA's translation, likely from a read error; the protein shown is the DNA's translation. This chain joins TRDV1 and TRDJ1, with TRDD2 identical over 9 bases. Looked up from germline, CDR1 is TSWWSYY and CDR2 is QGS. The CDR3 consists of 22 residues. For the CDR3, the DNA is TGTGCTCTTTGGGAACTGCATACCACCCGCCTTCCTACTTTCAGTTTTACCGATAAACTCATCTTT. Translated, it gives CALWELHTTRLPTFSFTDKLIF.

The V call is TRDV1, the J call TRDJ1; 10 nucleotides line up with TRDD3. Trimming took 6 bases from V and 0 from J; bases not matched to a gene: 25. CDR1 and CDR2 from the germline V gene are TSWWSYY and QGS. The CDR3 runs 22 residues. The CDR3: CALGDLNSYWGIGTAYTDKLIF. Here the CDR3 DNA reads TGTGCTCTTGGAGACCTTAATTCGTACTGGGGGATCGGCACCGCGTACACCGATAAACTCATCTTT.

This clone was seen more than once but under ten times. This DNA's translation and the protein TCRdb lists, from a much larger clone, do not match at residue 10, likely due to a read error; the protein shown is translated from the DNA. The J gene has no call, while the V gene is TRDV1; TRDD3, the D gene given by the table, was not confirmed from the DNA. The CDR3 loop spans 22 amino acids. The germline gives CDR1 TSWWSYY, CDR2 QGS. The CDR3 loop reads CALGGPGRPFYAPTGGYAGLIF. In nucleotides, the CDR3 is TGTGCTCTTGGGGGACCGGGTCGGCCTTTCTACGCTCCTACTGGGGGATACGCGGGCCTCATCTTT.

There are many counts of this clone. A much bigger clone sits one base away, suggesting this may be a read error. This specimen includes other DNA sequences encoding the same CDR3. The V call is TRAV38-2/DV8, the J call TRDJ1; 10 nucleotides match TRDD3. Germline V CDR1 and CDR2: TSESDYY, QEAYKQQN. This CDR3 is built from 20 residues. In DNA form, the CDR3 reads TGTGCGCCCATGGGGCTCCCGGACTGGGGGATGTACCTGTACACCGATAAACTCATTTTT. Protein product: CAPMGLPDWGMYLYTDKLIF.

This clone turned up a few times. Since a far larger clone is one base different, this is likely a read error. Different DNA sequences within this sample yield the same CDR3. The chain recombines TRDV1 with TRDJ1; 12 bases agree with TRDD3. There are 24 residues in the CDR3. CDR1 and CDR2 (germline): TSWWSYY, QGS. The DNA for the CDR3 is TGTGCTCTTGGGGAACGGGACTCCCTAAATCATTTGCTGGGGGATACGGTGAACACCGATAAACTTATCTTT. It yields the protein CALGERDSLNHLLGDTVNTDKLIF.